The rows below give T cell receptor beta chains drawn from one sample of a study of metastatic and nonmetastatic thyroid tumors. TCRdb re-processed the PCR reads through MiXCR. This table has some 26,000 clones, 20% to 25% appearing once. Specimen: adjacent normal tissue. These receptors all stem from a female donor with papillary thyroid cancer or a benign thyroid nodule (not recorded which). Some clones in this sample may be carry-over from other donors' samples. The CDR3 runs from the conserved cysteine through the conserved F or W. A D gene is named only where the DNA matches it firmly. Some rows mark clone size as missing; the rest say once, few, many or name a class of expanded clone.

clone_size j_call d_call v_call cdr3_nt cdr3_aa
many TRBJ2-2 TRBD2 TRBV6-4 TGTGCCAGCAGCAGGTCTGGGGAGGGGATGAACACCGGGGAGCTGTTTTTT CASSRSGEGMNTGELFF
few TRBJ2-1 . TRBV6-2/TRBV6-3 TGTGCCAGCAGTAAAACTGAAGAGGGTTATCAGTTCTTC CASSKTEEGYQFF
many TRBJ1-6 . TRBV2 TGTGCCAGCAGTGAAGCGCAGCAGGGCACGAATTCACCCCTCCACTTT CASSEAQQGTNSPLHF
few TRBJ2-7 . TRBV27 TGTGCCAGCAGTTCTGGGCCGGTCTTGTACGAGCAGTACTTC CASSSGPVLYEQYF
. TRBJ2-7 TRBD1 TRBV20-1 TGCAGTGCTAGAGCCCCGGGACAGGGCTACGAGCAGTACTTC CSARAPGQGYEQYF
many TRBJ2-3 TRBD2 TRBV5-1 TGCGCCAGCAGCTTGGGCCAGCTAGCGGGGAGGGACACAGATACGCAGTATTTT CASSLGQLAGRDTDTQYF
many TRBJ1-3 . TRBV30 TGTGCCTTCCAAATCGTCTCTGGAAACACCATATATTTT CAFQIVSGNTIYF
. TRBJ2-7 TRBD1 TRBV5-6 TGTGCCAGCAGCTTGAGACAGGGGGACGACGAGCAGTACTTC CASSLRQGDDEQYF
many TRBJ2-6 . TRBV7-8 TGTGCCAGCAGCTTAGAGGACTTCCCAACTGGGGCCAACGTCCTGACTTTC CASSLEDFPTGANVLTF
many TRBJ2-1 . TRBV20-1 TGCAGTGCTAGTCCCCCGGGGGCTGTGGACAATGAGCAGTTCTTC CSASPPGAVDNEQFF
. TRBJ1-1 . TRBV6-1 TGTGCCAGCAGTGCGACACTGAACACTGAAGCTTTCTTT CASSATLNTEAFF
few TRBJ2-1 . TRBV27 TGTGCCAGCAGTTTGACGGAATACAATGAGCAGTTCTTC CASSLTEYNEQFF
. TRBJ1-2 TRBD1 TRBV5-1 TGCGCCAGCAGCCCGAACCTCGGGACAGGGTTTGGCTACACCTTC CASSPNLGTGFGYTF
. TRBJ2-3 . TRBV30 TGTGCCTGGAGTGAAAGATACACAGATACGCAGTATTTT CAWSERYTDTQYF
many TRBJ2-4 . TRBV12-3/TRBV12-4 TGTGCCAGCAGTTTAAGGGCAGCCTCCAAAAACATTCAGTACTTC CASSLRAASKNIQYF
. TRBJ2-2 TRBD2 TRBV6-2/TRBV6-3 TGTGCCAGCACTCGGGGGGCCAGGGGACTAGCGGGAGTGACCACCGGGGAGCTGTTTTTT CASTRGARGLAGVTTGELFF
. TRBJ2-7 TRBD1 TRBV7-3 TGTGCCAACATCTCCACCGGGACAGGGGGCGACGAGCAGTACTTC CANISTGTGGDEQYF
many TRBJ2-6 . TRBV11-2 TGTGCCAGCAGGGGAATGGACCATAGGCTCCCTGGGGCCAACGTCCTGACTTTC CASRGMDHRLPGANVLTF
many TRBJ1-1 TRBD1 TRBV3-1 TGTGCCAGCAGCCAAGCCACAGGGGGTGGTACTGAAGCTTTCTTT CASSQATGGGTEAFF
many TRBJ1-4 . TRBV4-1 TGCGCCAGCACAATAGGACAGTTAAATGAAAAACTGTTTTTT CASTIGQLNEKLFF
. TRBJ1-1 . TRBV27 TGTGCCAGCACCGGGGCGGGCCTGGACACTGAAGCTTTCTTT CASTGAGLDTEAFF
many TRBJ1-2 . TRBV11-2 TGTGCCAGCAGCTTACCGGGGGCGAACTATGGCTACACCTTC CASSLPGANYGYTF
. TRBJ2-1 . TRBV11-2 TGTGCCAGCAGCCCCAGGGCTGGCTCCTACAATGATCAGTTCTTC CASSPRAGSYNDQFF
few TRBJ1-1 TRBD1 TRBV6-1 TGTGCCAGCAGTGCCCTGGGACAGGGGCGGGGAGCTTTCTTT CASSALGQGRGAFF
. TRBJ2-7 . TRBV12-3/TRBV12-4 TGTGCCAGCAGCTTATGGGTCGCGAGCTCCTACGAGCAGTACTTC CASSLWVASSYEQYF